This TCR beta chain is from a study of CD8+CD57+ T cells in acquired aplastic anemia. About the research overall: An average of roughly 3 ug of DNA was obtained from sorted CD4+ and CD8+ cells.

Sequencing involved patients with CD8+CD57+ cell expansion previously shown by flow cytometry. The patients, all of them, had severe acquired aplastic anemia. Study-wide findings and caveats: Controls did not differ significantly from patients in CD8+ Simpson's diversity. Found in both controls and patients were almost 30 CD8+ CDR3 sequences.

With respect to this clonotype: The antigen remains unidentified.

Germline CDR1 and CDR2: SGHTA and FQGNSA. V lost 0 bases, J lost 1 base, and 3 bases lay in between. The length of the CDR3 is 13 residues. The TCR beta profiling, which covered VDJ combination and CDR3 sequence, was carried out using genomic DNA as the template. TCRdb re-analysed the reads in MiXCR, keeping a single row per CDR3 protein. The table lists fewer than 300,000 distinct CDR3 sequences, approximately 80% of them singletons. The genes are TRBV7-2 and TRBJ2-5, with D unresolved. The clonotype comes from a human donor with aplastic anemia. The material sequenced was sorted CD4+, CD8+, or CD8+CD57+ T cells (not recorded which) from PBMCs. The CDR3 protein is CASSLATQETQYF. For the CDR3, the DNA is TGTGCCAGCAGCTTAGCGACCCAAGAGACCCAGTACTTC.